These 30 T cell receptor beta chains came from one sample sequenced in a study of blood T cell repertoires in COVID-19. This table comes from immunoSEQ multiplex PCR, and its TCRdb copy is limited to in-frame clones, with some not included. The repertoire has roughly 180,000 clones, approximately 87% of them found once; the top ten carry around 21%. The material sequenced was peripheral blood. These receptors came from a man between 65 and 80 years old with active or convalescent COVID-19.

V gene TRBV7-9 combines with J gene TRBJ1-1; 7 positions match TRBD1. CDR1 SEHNR and CDR2 FQNEAQ come from the germline V gene (reference sequence). Trimming took 5 bases from V and 2 from J; bases not matched to a gene: 11. The CDR3 consists of 16 residues. The CDR3 spells CASSTDRRTINTEAFF. The CDR3 DNA reads TGTGCCAGCAGCACGGACAGGAGGACTATCAACACTGAAGCTTTCTTT.

This clone was seen once. V is TRBV20-1 and J is TRBJ1-4, with D uncertain. Germline V CDR1 and CDR2: DFQATT, SNEGSKA (reference sequence). The V end lost 3 bases, the J end lost 5 bases, and 13 bases lay between the germline ends. This CDR3 has 14 amino acids. CDR3 DNA: TGCAGTGCTAGTTCGGCAGGCCGGAATGAAAAACTGTTTTTT. Translated, it gives CSASSAGRNEKLFF.

V usage is TRBV6-6 and J usage is TRBJ1-2; TRBD1 might be the D (6 bases). V gave up 7 bases and J gave up 1 base, with 19 bases separating them. From germline, CDR1 is MNHNY and CDR2 SVGAGI (reference sequence). The CDR3 sequence is 16 residues long. The DNA of the CDR3 is TGTGCCAGCATCCACAAGGGACACCGTCTTAACTATGGCTACACCTTC. This gives the protein CASIHKGHRLNYGYTF.

V is TRBV7-2 and J is TRBJ1-5, with TRBD1 matching over 8 bases. This CDR3 has 14 amino acids. Germline CDR1 SGHTA, CDR2 FQGNSA. The junction had 6 bases not matched to a gene; V was cut back by 5 bases and J by 6 bases. The CDR3 protein is CASSQNRGGQPQHF. The CDR3 DNA is TGTGCCAGCAGCCAGAACAGGGGGGGTCAGCCCCAGCATTTT. Drawing the rest from reference TRBV7-2 and TRBJ1-5, the complete variable domain is GAGVSQSPSNKVTEKGKDVELRCDPISGHTALYWYRQSLGQGLEFLIYFQGNSAPDKSGLPSDRFSAERTGGSVSTLTIQRTQQEDSAVYLCASSQNRGGQPQHFGDGTRLSIL.

This rearrangement joins TRBV6-5 to TRBJ1-2; unclear D gene. The CDR3 is made up of 13 amino acids. Germline V gene lookup returns CDR1 MNHEY and CDR2 SVGAGI. V lost 6 bases, J lost 4 bases, and 12 bases lay in between. The CDR3 coding sequence is TGTGCCAGCAGGATCAGTGACACCTATGGCTACACCTTC. Residues: CASRISDTYGYTF.

The chain joins TRBV27 to TRBJ1-2; no firm D call. CDR1 and CDR2 (germline): MNHEY, SMNVEV (reference sequence). This CDR3 has 11 residues. Trimming pared 3 bases from V and 7 bases from J, leaving 6 bases between. The CDR3 sequence is CASSFHIGYTF. Written as DNA, the CDR3 is TGTGCCAGCAGTTTCCACATTGGCTACACCTTC.

This clone was seen only once. The J gene is TRBJ1-1, the V gene TRBV19; D call uncertain. The CDR3 is 12 amino acids. The ends were cut back, 11 bases at V and 5 bases at J, with 15 bases in the middle. Per germline, CDR1 LNHDA and CDR2 SQIVND (reference sequence). The chain's CDR3 is CAVSGRRTEAFF. The CDR3 DNA reads TGTGCCGTCTCGGGGAGAAGGACTGAAGCTTTCTTT.

The chain combines TRBV28 with TRBJ2-7; a possible D gene is TRBD2 (6 bases). The CDR3 sequence is 14 residues long. The germline V gene encodes CDR1 MDHEN and CDR2 SYDVKM. V was clipped by 2 bases and J by 4 bases, with 12 bases between them. CDR3 in amino acids: CASSLGPAGYEQYF. The DNA of the CDR3 is TGTGCCAGCAGTTTAGGGCCGGCGGGATACGAGCAGTACTTC.

The chain employs TRBV5-6 and TRBJ2-3; 7 bases agree with TRBD1. V lost 2 bases, J lost 1 base, and 7 bases stayed unmatched. The CDR3 is made up of 16 amino acids. Germline values: CDR1 SGHDT, CDR2 YYEEEE. CDR3 sequence: CASSLTTGARTDTQYF. DNA for the CDR3: TGTGCCAGCAGCTTAACCACAGGGGCGCGCACAGATACGCAGTATTTT.

The J gene is TRBJ2-5, the V gene TRBV3-1 (or the pseudogene TRBV3-2); 8 bases line up with TRBD2. V shed 0 bases, J shed 0 bases, and the junction held 9 bases outside the gene matches. The CDR3 extends over 18 amino acids. Looked up from germline, CDR1 is LGHDT and CDR2 is YNNKEL (reference sequence). The CDR3 spells CASSQESSGWKYQETQYF. CDR3 sequence (DNA): TGTGCCAGCAGCCAAGAGTCTAGCGGGTGGAAGTACCAAGAGACCCAGTACTTC.

This rearrangement joins TRBV30 to TRBJ1-3; the D gene is possibly TRBD1 (5 bases). Looked up from germline, CDR1 is GTSNPN and CDR2 is SVGIG (reference sequence). V was clipped by 6 bases and J by 0 bases, with 9 bases between them. The CDR3 contains 13 residues. CDR3 sequence: CACRGVSGNTIYF. The DNA for the CDR3 is TGTGCCTGCCGGGGGGTCTCTGGAAACACCATATATTTT. Looking up the rest from reference TRBV30 and TRBJ1-3 gives the full variable domain: SQTIHQWPATLVQPVGSPLSLECTVEGTSNPNLYWYRQAAGRGLQLLFYSVGIGQISSEVPQNLSASRPQDRQFILSSKKLLLSDSGFYLCACRGVSGNTIYFGEGSWLTVV.

This chain joins TRBV5-1 and TRBJ1-1; the D gene is possibly TRBD1 (6 bases). The germline V gene has CDR1 SGHRS and CDR2 YFSETQ. Trimming pared 2 bases from V and 1 base from J, leaving 9 bases between. The CDR3 spans 14 residues. Here the CDR3 DNA reads TGCGCCAGCAGCTTCGGGACACAGAACACTGAAGCTTTCTTT. Protein sequence: CASSFGTQNTEAFF.

This clone was observed a handful of times. This chain connects TRBV2 to TRBJ1-4, with D possibly TRBD1 on 5 matching bases. This CDR3 comprises 14 residues. V lost 6 bases and J 5 bases, leaving 13 bases between the germline ends. The germline gives CDR1 SNHLY, CDR2 FYNNEI. CDR3 loop: CASSPTVINEKLFF. The DNA of the CDR3 is TGTGCCAGCAGCCCGACAGTAATAAATGAAAAACTGTTTTTT.

In this sample, this clone turned up a few times. The J gene is TRBJ1-1, the V gene TRBV5-1, with TRBD1 matching 7 bases. V shed 3 bases and J 5 bases; nucleotides not matched to a gene: 4. CDR1 SGHRS and CDR2 YFSETQ come from the germline V gene. This CDR3 comprises 13 residues. Here the CDR3 reads CASSSQGQTEAFF. CDR3 sequence (DNA): TGCGCCAGCAGCTCACAGGGGCAGACTGAAGCTTTCTTT. Full variable domain (outside the CDR3, taken from reference TRBV5-1 and TRBJ1-1): KAGVTQTPRYLIKTRGQQVTLSCSPISGHRSVSWYQQTPGQGLQFLFEYFSETQRNKGNFPGRFSGRQFSNSRSEMNVSTLELGDSALYLCASSSQGQTEAFFGQGTRLTVV.

The V and J genes are TRBV10-3 and TRBJ1-2; the D gene is possibly TRBD1 (5 bases). Germline CDR1 and CDR2: ENHRY and SYGVKD. CDR3 size: 16 residues. V gave up 6 bases and J gave up 0 bases, with 17 bases separating them. CDR3 residues: CAISGTPGLANYGYTF. The CDR3 region has the DNA TGTGCCATCAGCGGGACTCCTGGGCTAGCTAACTATGGCTACACCTTC.

The V gene is TRBV30, the J gene TRBJ1-1; D is ambiguous. The CDR3 has 14 residues. Germline V gene sequence: CDR1 GTSNPN, CDR2 SVGIG (reference sequence). Trimming shortened V by 2 bases and J by 5 bases, and 15 bases separated the two germline ends. CDR3 coding DNA: TGTGCCTGGAGTCTAGGACTAACGGGGACTGAAGCTTTCTTT. Its protein is CAWSLGLTGTEAFF.

V is TRBV5-1 and J is TRBJ2-7; 7 bases map to TRBD2. V lost 6 bases to trimming and J lost 4 bases; unmatched junction nucleotides: 1. Per germline, CDR1 SGHRS and CDR2 YFSETQ. CDR3 size: 11 residues. CDR3 coding DNA: TGCGCCAGCAAACTAGCGTACGAGCAGTACTTC. Translating gives CASKLAYEQYF.

The CDR3 region is CASSPPRAGWTEAFF. In DNA form, the CDR3 reads TGTGCCAGCTCACCCCCTCGGGCAGGGTGGACTGAAGCTTTCTTT. This sequence joins TRBV18 and TRBJ1-1; tentatively, D is TRBD1 (5 bases). The length of the CDR3 is 15 residues. The V end lost 3 bases, the J end lost 5 bases, and 16 bases lay between the germline ends. The germline V gene has CDR1 KGHSH and CDR2 LQKENI.

This rearrangement joins TRBV29-1 to TRBJ2-1; 8 bases align to TRBD2. The CDR3 extends over 14 amino acids. J lost 7 bases, V lost 7 bases, and 12 bases had no gene match. From germline, CDR1 is SQVTM and CDR2 ANQGSEA. DNA of the CDR3: TGCAGCGCTGGACTAGCAAGAAAGGGAAATGAGCAGTTCTTC. It encodes CSAGLARKGNEQFF.

This sequence joins TRBV11-2 and TRBJ1-2, with 7 bases matching TRBD1. Trimming at V came to 0 bases and at J to 0 bases, leaving 10 bases not matched to a gene. The CDR3 covers 18 residues. Germline V gives CDR1 SGHAT, CDR2 FQNNGV. The CDR3 loop is CASSLDRNYRGSNYGYTF. For the CDR3, the DNA is TGTGCCAGCAGCTTAGATCGCAACTACAGGGGATCTAACTATGGCTACACCTTC.

The CDR3 sequence is CASSEVPGILQTQYF. DNA of the CDR3: TGTGCCAGCAGTGAAGTCCCGGGTATCTTGCAGACCCAGTACTTC. V usage is TRBV2 and J usage is TRBJ2-5; D remains ambiguous. Deletions cut 1 base from V and 6 bases from J, with 15 bases between. CDR1 and CDR2 (germline): SNHLY, FYNNEI. The CDR3 totals 15 residues.

The chain is built from TRBV18 and TRBJ1-1; the D gene is possibly TRBD1 (6 bases). The CDR3 spans 14 residues. Trimming pared 10 bases from V and 4 bases from J, leaving 19 bases between. Germline assignment: CDR1 KGHSH and CDR2 LQKENI. Written as DNA, the CDR3 is TGTGCCACCTCGGTCCAGGGGCCCAGCACTGAAGCTTTCTTT. It encodes CATSVQGPSTEAFF.

The V and J genes are TRBV9 and TRBJ1-1; D possibly corresponds to TRBD1 (6 bases). Germline V lookup: CDR1 SGDLS, CDR2 YYNGEE. Trimming removed 0 bases at V and 3 bases at J, with 12 bases between. The CDR3 sequence is 15 residues long. CDR3 loop: CASSVDRGLDTEAFF. CDR3 bases: TGTGCCAGCAGCGTAGATAGGGGGTTGGACACTGAAGCTTTCTTT.

The J gene is TRBJ1-1, the V gene TRBV29-1; possibly TRBD1 for D (6 bases). CDR1 and CDR2 (germline): SQVTM, ANQGSEA. The CDR3 length is 14 residues. Trimming left V 6 bases short and J 0 bases short, with 14 bases between. The CDR3 DNA reads as TGCAGCGTCCAGGCTGGACAGCTGAACACTGAAGCTTTCTTT. It codes for CSVQAGQLNTEAFF.

This chain connects TRBV7-3 to TRBJ1-4; no clear D. V shed 5 bases and J shed 3 bases, with 13 bases lying between them. The V gene's germline CDR1 is SGHTA and CDR2 FQGTGA. The CDR3 runs to 15 residues. The chain's CDR3 is CASSRGRGANEKLFF. In DNA form, the CDR3 reads TGTGCCAGCAGCCGAGGACGCGGGGCTAATGAAAAACTGTTTTTT. The full variable domain, completed using reference TRBV7-3 and TRBJ1-4, is GAGVSQTPSNKVTEKGKYVELRCDPISGHTALYWYRQSLGQGPEFLIYFQGTGAADDSGLPNDRFFAVRPEGSVSTLKIQRTERGDSAVYLCASSRGRGANEKLFFGSGTQLSVL.

The chain uses TRBV29-1 and TRBJ2-6; TRBD2 matches at 7 bases. V lost 2 bases to trimming and J lost 0 bases; unmatched junction nucleotides: 7. The CDR3 length is 17 residues. CDR1 is SQVTM and CDR2 is ANQGSEA in the germline V gene. CDR3 nucleotide sequence: TGCAGCGTTGAAACGGGGGGATTATACTCTGGGGCCAACGTCCTGACTTTC. It specifies CSVETGGLYSGANVLTF.

The CDR3, as DNA: TGTGCCAGCAGCTTCGTGGGGGGGTGGACGCTCTACGAGCAGTACTTC. Encoded protein: CASSFVGGWTLYEQYF. The J gene is TRBJ2-7, the V gene TRBV11-2, with 7 positions matching TRBD2. This CDR3 contains 16 residues. J lost 3 bases, V lost 3 bases, and 11 bases had no gene match. Germline V gene sequence: CDR1 SGHAT, CDR2 FQNNGV.

CDR3 nucleotides: TGTGCCAGCAGTTATACGGGACTGTCCTACGAGCAGTACTTC. This sequence encodes CASSYTGLSYEQYF. This rearrangement joins TRBV6-6 to TRBJ2-7, with D tentatively TRBD2 (6 bases). Trimming removed 3 bases from V and 1 base from J, with 10 bases in between. Germline V CDR1 and CDR2: MNHNY, SVGAGI (reference sequence). This CDR3 contains 14 residues.

This chain connects TRBV28 to TRBJ1-2; 7 bases agree with TRBD1. CDR1 MDHEN and CDR2 SYDVKM come from the germline V gene. This CDR3 has 12 residues. Trimming cost V 6 bases and J 7 bases; bases outside gene matches: 5. The CDR3 spells CASRVRQGGYTF. CDR3 nucleotide sequence: TGTGCCAGCAGGGTCCGACAGGGTGGCTACACCTTC.

The rearrangement uses TRBV11-2 and TRBJ1-1; D is unclear. Trimming left V 0 bases short and J 8 bases short, with 13 bases between. The V gene's germline CDR1 is SGHAT and CDR2 FQNNGV. This CDR3 spans 14 amino acids. CDR3 loop: CASSLDWQRLEAFF. In nucleotides, the CDR3 is TGTGCCAGCAGCTTAGATTGGCAGAGACTCGAAGCTTTCTTT.